This T cell receptor beta chain originates from a study of shared clonotypes between healthy human individuals. Whole-study findings and limits: About 5% of naive CD4 clonotypes were common to four donors.

As concerns this clone: Its target is unknown.

Genomic DNA from each subset was divided evenly over several immunoSEQ plates. The assay was immunoSEQ multiplex PCR, and TCRdb's table has in-frame clones only and misses some. The repertoire holds 2 million to 3 million clones, with more than 90% as singletons. Trimming removed 4 bases at V and 2 bases at J, with 2 bases between. The CDR3 contains 12 residues. CDR1 SEHNR and CDR2 FQNEAQ come from the germline V gene (reference sequence). The source material was naive CD4+ T cells sorted from blood. The subset was: CD45RA+ positively selected. V is TRBV7-9 and J is TRBJ1-4; D remains unclear. The TCR sequence derives from a man younger than 35 in good health. The CDR3 region is CASSSTNEKLFF. The DNA of the CDR3 is TGTGCCAGCAGCTCCACTAATGAAAAACTGTTTTTT.